This note documents a single TCR beta chain sequence. Its antigen target is currently unknown. No clone much larger than this one lies a single base away; base qualities are absent. These data come from a study of regulatory T cells in long-lasting Graves disease listed by TCRdb under 2021. Regarding the research as a whole: Persistent Graves' disease meant more than 5 years of antithyroid drug treatment with TSH receptor autoantibodies that stayed positive. A total of around 35 samples underwent TCR sequencing, from 13 patients with persistent Graves' disease and 20 or so patients with newly diagnosed Graves' disease. Peripheral blood TCR sequencing and RNA sequencing compared persistent Graves' disease patients with newly diagnosed Graves' disease patients. The study was conducted in China and was registered as a clinical trial. On average, persistent Graves' disease patients in the clinical cohort had been on antithyroid drugs for about 10 years. Overall results and qualifications from the work: Preferential use of TRBV28, TRBJ1-2 and TRBJ2-5 was observed in persistent disease, whereas TRBV20-1 and TRBJ2-1 were favored in newly diagnosed disease. The authors noted that the small sample size was a limitation that may lower accuracy. Compared with newly diagnosed patients, persistent Graves' disease patients had lower TCR Shannon entropy and fewer highly expanded clones, which suggests clonal expansion. Peripheral blood alone was examined, since thyroid tissue, which constituted the primary lesion, could not be accessed. Patients with persistent disease shared more public clonotypes (about 2,700) than newly diagnosed patients did (more than 900). Sequencing and analysis were restricted to the TCR beta chain.

Libraries were constructed by multiplex PCR. Sequencing took place on an Illumina HiSeq 4000. CDR3 regions were amplified by Arm-PCR with iRepertoire HTBI primers to construct TCR beta libraries. PCR products were gel purified before sequencing. In the authors' own workflow: Across samples, some 62 TRBV and 12 to 15 TRBJ segments were identified and used for gene usage analysis of CDR3 amino acid clonotypes. COPE and FqMerger were used to merge filtered high-quality paired reads into contigs. BLAST was used to align contigs to the IMGT TRBV, TRBD and TRBJ reference genes, and CDR3 was defined following IMGT. Clonotypes above 0.1% frequency were classified as highly expanded clones. Repertoire diversity was measured by Shannon entropy, and V-J evenness by the Gini coefficient. Public clonotypes were defined as clonotypes shared by more than one individual. TCRdb trimmed the raw reads at Q25, called clones with MiXCR and kept productive beta chains. One record per CDR3 amino acid sequence lists the most common genes and DNA. TCRdb's processing, not the authors', yielded these V and J calls. The table for this sample lists approximately 400,000 distinct CDR3 sequences; roughly 24% of them were counted only once. The ten largest clones take up approximately 30% of the sample.

The meaning of the sample's time point label: persistent/refractory GD, antithyroid drugs over 5 years with positive TRAb. RNA was extracted from PBMCs in TRIzol for both TCR sequencing and RNA sequencing. The diagnosis of Graves' disease was made according to American Thyroid Association guidelines. Patients for the study were recruited at an endocrinology department in Xi'an, China. Each patient gave 8.5 to 9.5 milliliters of peripheral blood, collected in an EDTA anticoagulant tube. Ficoll Paque Plus density gradient separation was used to isolate PBMCs, and no further T cell sorting was performed. An Agilent 2100 Bioanalyzer and agarose gel were used to check RNA quality, and a NanoDrop 2000 was used to measure RNA concentration. Trimming takes 0 bases from V and 5 bases from J, and the germline ends sit 14 bases apart. CDR1 and CDR2 are read off the germline V gene as ENHRY and SYGVKD. Including cysteine and phenylalanine, the CDR3 has 16 amino acids. Only the CDR3 portion is preserved as DNA: 48 bases, with reading frame beginning at the first base.

The chain couples TRBV10-3 to TRBJ2-1; the D gene cannot be named for sure. Sequenced material: peripheral blood mononuclear cells (PBMCs), taken when the disease was refractory, from a patient treated with antithyroid drugs. This TCR was sampled from a woman aged 40-49 years with Graves disease. Donor details come from another sample of the same person, matched by shared clones. CDR3 loop: CAISESMVAPHNEQFF. The DNA reads TGTGCCATCAGTGAGTCGATGGTGGCCCCCCACAATGAGCAGTTCTTC.